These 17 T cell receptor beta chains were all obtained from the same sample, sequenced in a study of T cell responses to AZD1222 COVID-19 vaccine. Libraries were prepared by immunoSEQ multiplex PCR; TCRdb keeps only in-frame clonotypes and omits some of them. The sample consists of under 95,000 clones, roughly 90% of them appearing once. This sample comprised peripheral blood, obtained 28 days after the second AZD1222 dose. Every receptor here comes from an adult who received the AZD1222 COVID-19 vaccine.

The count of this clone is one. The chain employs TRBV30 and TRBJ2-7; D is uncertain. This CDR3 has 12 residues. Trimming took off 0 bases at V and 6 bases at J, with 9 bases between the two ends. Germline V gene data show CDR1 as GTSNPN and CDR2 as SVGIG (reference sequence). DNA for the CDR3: TGTGCCTGGAGTGTAATAGGGCGCGAGCAGTACTTC. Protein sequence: CAWSVIGREQYF.

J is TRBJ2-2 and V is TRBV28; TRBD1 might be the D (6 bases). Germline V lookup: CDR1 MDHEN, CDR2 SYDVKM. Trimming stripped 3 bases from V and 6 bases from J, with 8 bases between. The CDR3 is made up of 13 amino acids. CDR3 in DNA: TGTGCCAGCAGTTTGACAGGTCCCGGGGAGCTGTTTTTT. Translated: CASSLTGPGELFF. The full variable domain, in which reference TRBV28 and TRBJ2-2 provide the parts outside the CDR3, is DVKVTQSSRYLVKRTGEKVFLECVQDMDHENMFWYRQDPGLGLRLIYFSYDVKMKEKGDIPEGYSVSREKKERFSLILESASTNQTSMYLCASSLTGPGELFFGEGSRLTVL.

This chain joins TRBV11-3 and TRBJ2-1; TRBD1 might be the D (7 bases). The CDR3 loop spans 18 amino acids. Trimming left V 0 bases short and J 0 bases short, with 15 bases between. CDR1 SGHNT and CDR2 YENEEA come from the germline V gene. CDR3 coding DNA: TGTGCCAGCAGCTTAGATCAGGGGGGTACGAGCTCCTACAATGAGCAGTTCTTC. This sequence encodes CASSLDQGGTSSYNEQFF. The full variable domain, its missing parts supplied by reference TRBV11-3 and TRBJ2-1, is EAGVVQSPRYKIIEKKQPVAFWCNPISGHNTLYWYLQNLGQGPELLIRYENEEAVDDSQLPKDRFSAERLKGVDSTLKIQPAELGDSAVYLCASSLDQGGTSSYNEQFFGPGTRLTVL.

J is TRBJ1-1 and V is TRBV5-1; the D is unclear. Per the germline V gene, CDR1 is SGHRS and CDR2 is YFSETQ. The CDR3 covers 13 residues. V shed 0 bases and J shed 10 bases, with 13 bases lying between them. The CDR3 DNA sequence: TGCGCCAGCAGCTTGGAGGGTGGAACGCGAGCTTTCTTT. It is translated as CASSLEGGTRAFF.

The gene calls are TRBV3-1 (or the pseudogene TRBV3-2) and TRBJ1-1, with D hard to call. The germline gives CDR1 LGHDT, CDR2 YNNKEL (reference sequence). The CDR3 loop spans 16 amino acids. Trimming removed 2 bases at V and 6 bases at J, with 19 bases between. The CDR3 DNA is TGTGCCAGCAGCCAAACCACGGCCGTATGGGGATCTGAAGCTTTCTTT. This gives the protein CASSQTTAVWGSEAFF.

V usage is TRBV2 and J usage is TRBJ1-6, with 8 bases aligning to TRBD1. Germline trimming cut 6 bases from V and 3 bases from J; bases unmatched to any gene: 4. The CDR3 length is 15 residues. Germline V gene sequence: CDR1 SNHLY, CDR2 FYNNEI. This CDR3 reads CASRPDRGYNSPLHF. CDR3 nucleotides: TGTGCCAGCAGGCCCGACAGGGGCTATAATTCACCCCTCCACTTT.

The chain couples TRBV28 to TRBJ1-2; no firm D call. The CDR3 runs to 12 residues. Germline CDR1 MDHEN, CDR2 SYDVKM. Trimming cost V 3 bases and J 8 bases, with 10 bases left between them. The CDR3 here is CASSLSEPGYTF. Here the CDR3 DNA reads TGTGCCAGCAGTTTGTCGGAGCCCGGCTACACCTTC.

The CDR3 DNA reads as TGTGCCAGCTCACCAATCGCTAGCGGGGGGAACACAGATACGCAGTATTTT. It encodes CASSPIASGGNTDTQYF. The gene calls are TRBV18 and TRBJ2-3; TRBD2 aligns across 11 bases. Germline V gene data show CDR1 as KGHSH and CDR2 as LQKENI. The CDR3 contains 17 residues. J was trimmed by 2 bases and V by 2 bases; bases with no gene match: 6. Full variable domain (remainder filled in from reference TRBV18 and TRBJ2-3): NAGVMQNPRHLVRRRGQEARLRCSPMKGHSHVYWYRQLPEEGLKFMVYLQKENIIDESGMPKERFSAEFPKEGPSILRIQQVVRGDSAAYFCASSPIASGGNTDTQYFGPGTRLTVL.

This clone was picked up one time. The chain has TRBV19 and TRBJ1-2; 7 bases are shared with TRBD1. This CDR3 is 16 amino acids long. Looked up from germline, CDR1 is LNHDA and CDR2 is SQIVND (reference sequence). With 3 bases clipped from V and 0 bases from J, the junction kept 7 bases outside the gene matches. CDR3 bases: TGTGCCAGTAGTATCTGGGGGACAGCATCTAACTATGGCTACACCTTC. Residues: CASSIWGTASNYGYTF.

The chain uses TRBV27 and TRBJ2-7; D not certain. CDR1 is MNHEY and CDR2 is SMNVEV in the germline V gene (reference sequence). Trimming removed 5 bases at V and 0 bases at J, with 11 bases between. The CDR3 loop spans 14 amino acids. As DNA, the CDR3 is TGTGCCAGCAGTCCACGGTACGTCTCCTACGAGCAGTACTTC. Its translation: CASSPRYVSYEQYF.

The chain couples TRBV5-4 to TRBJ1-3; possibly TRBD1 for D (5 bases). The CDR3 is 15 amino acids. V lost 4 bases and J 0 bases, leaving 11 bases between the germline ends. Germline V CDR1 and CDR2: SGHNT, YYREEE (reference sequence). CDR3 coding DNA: TGTGCCAGCAGCAGCACAGGTAACTCTGGAAACACCATATATTTT. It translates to CASSSTGNSGNTIYF. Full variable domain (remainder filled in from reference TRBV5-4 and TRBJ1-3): ETGVTQSPTHLIKTRGQQVTLRCSSQSGHNTVSWYQQALGQGPQFIFQYYREEENGRGNFPPRFSGLQFPNYSSELNVNALELDDSALYLCASSSTGNSGNTIYFGEGSWLTVV.

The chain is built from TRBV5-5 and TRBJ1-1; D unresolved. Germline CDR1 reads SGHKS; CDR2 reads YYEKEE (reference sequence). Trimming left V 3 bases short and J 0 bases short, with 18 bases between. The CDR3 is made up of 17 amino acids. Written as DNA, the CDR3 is TGTGCCAGCAGCTGGACGATGACGACAACCCTGAACACTGAAGCTTTCTTT. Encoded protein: CASSWTMTTTLNTEAFF.

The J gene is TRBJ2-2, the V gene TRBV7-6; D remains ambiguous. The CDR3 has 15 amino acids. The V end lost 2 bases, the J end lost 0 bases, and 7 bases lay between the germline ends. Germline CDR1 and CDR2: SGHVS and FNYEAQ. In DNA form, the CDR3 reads TGTGCCAGCAGCTTACTAGGAGCGAACACCGGGGAGCTGTTTTTT. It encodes CASSLLGANTGELFF. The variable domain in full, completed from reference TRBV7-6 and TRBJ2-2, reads GAGVSQSPRYKVTKRGQDVALRCDPISGHVSLYWYRQALGQGPEFLTYFNYEAQQDKSGLPNDRFSAERPEGSISTLTIQRTEQRDSAMYRCASSLLGANTGELFFGEGSRLTVL.

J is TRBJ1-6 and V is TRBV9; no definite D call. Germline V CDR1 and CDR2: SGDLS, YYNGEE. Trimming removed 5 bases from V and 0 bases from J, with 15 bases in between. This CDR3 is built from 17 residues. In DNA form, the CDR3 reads TGTGCCAGCAGACGGACGGATACCAGCTCCTATAATTCACCCCTCCACTTT. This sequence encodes CASRRTDTSSYNSPLHF. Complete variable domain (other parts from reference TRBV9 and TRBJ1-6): DSGVTQTPKHLITATGQRVTLRCSPRSGDLSVYWYQQSLDQGLQFLIQYYNGEERAKGNILERFSAQQFPDLHSELNLSSLELGDSALYFCASRRTDTSSYNSPLHFGNGTRLTVT.

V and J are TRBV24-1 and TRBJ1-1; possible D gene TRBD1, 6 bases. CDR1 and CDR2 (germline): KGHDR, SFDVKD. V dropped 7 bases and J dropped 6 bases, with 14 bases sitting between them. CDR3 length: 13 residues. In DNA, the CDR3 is TGTGCCACCAGGGGATACAGGGAAGCTGAAGCTTTCTTT. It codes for CATRGYREAEAFF.

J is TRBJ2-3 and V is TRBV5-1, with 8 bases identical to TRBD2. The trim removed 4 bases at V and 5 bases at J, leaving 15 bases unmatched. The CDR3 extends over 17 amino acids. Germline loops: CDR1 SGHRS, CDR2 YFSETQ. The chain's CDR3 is CASSHTWPGGFLDTQYF. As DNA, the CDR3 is TGCGCCAGCAGCCACACGTGGCCGGGGGGGTTCCTAGATACGCAGTATTTT.

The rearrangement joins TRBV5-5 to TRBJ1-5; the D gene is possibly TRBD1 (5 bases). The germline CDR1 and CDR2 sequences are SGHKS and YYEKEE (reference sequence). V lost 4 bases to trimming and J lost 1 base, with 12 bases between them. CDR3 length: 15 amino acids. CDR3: CASSPEWGSNQPQHF. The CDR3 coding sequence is TGTGCCAGCAGCCCAGAATGGGGGAGCAATCAGCCCCAGCATTTT.